This paragraph reports one T cell receptor (beta chain). No antigen is known for it. The entry originates in a study of blood T cells in healthy people across ages. Study-level points and caveats: Age brought a roughly linear fall in TCR beta diversity measured per million T cells. Investigators viewed diversity estimates from one million T cells as underestimates, the study reported.

Together with a sample-barcoded 5' primer, a J-beta primer mix was included in a second PCR lasting roughly 6 to 12 cycles. Via MiXCR, TCRdb re-called the 5' RACE reads, giving one row per CDR3 protein. The sample lists more than 500,000 distinct CDR3 sequences, 25% to 30% occurring once. V was clipped by 4 bases and J by 8 bases, with 20 bases between them. The length of the CDR3 is 15 residues. Germline-derived CDR1 and CDR2 are MNHNY and SVGAGI (reference sequence). Researchers report isolating at least 6 million PBMCs per sample. The J gene is TRBJ1-2, the V gene TRBV6-6, with a possible D match to TRBD1 (5 bases). The sequencing sample was made of blood. The TCR originated in a woman between 70 and 85 years old in good health. The CDR3 bases are TGTGCCAGCAGTTTGCGGGGGAACGATATGAGCGGCTACACCTTC. This encodes CASSLRGNDMSGYTF.